These 15 T cell receptor beta chains were sequenced from one sample in a study of T-cell memory formation after mild COVID-19. MiXCR was run by TCRdb on the 5' RACE reads, yielding one entry per CDR3 protein. The sample consists of 200,000 or so distinct CDR3 sequences, around 19% of them appearing once. Input material: PBMCs or a T cell subset sorted from them (not recorded which). The receptors shown here come from an adult woman who had mild COVID-19 (a few samples of this study predate the infection). Cell type and time point are not known.

This chain links TRBV29-1 with TRBJ2-2; D is unresolved. V lost 7 bases to trimming and J lost 4 bases, with 10 bases between them. In germline, CDR1 is SQVTM, CDR2 ANQGSEA. This CDR3 spans 12 amino acids. The CDR3 DNA reads as TGCAGCGCCAGGTCCCGCACCGGGGAGCTGTTTTTT. Residues: CSARSRTGELFF.

This clonotype has more than one count but fewer than ten. This chain links TRBV12-3 or TRBV12-4 with TRBJ2-7, with D possibly TRBD2 on 7 matching bases. V was clipped by 6 bases and J by 5 bases, with 17 bases between them. This CDR3 is built from 14 residues. This CDR3 is CASRREGGNNEQYF. CDR3 nucleotides: TGTGCCAGCAGAAGAGAGGGGGGGAACAACGAGCAGTACTTC.

In DNA, the CDR3 is TGCGCCAGCAGCTTGGACAGGGAGCAGCCCCAGCATTTT. It yields the protein CASSLDREQPQHF. The chain couples TRBV5-1 to TRBJ1-5, with D possibly being TRBD1 (6 bases). CDR3 length: 13 residues. V was pared by 0 bases and J by 7 bases, with 8 bases between. The germline CDR1 and CDR2 sequences are SGHRS and YFSETQ. The whole variable domain, remainder taken from reference TRBV5-1 and TRBJ1-5, is KAGVTQTPRYLIKTRGQQVTLSCSPISGHRSVSWYQQTPGQGLQFLFEYFSETQRNKGNFPGRFSGRQFSNSRSEMNVSTLELGDSALYLCASSLDREQPQHFGDGTRLSIL.

In its sample, this clonotype was seen a few times. The CDR3 nucleotides read TGTGCCAGCAGCCAAGGTACAGGGAAATATGCTGGAAACACCATATATTTT. It translates to CASSQGTGKYAGNTIYF. The V call is TRBV4-2, the J call TRBJ1-3; maybe TRBD1 (6 bases). CDR1 and CDR2 (germline): LGHNA, YNFKEQ. This CDR3 is built from 17 residues. The V end was cut by 1 base, the J end by 2 bases, with 15 bases between.

The chain is built from TRBV5-1 and TRBJ2-5, with 9 bases aligning to TRBD2. CDR3 length equals 17 residues. Trimming took 0 bases from V and 2 from J; bases not matched to a gene: 8. Germline loops: CDR1 SGHRS, CDR2 YFSETQ. The CDR3 region is CASSLGGGGAVQETQYF. For the CDR3, the DNA is TGCGCCAGCAGCTTGGGAGGCGGGGGGGCCGTTCAAGAGACCCAGTACTTC.

The genes are TRBV3-1 and TRBJ2-3; 13 bases match TRBD2. The V gene's germline CDR1 is LGHDT and CDR2 YNNKEL (reference sequence). This CDR3 has 16 residues. V shed 6 bases and J 3 bases; nucleotides not matched to a gene: 6. Here the CDR3 reads CASRLAGGPRTDTQYF. CDR3 sequence (DNA): TGTGCCAGCAGACTAGCGGGGGGGCCCAGGACAGATACGCAGTATTTT.

The rearrangement uses TRBV7-9 and TRBJ2-7; D is unclear. V lost 2 bases and J lost 1, with 9 bases in between. The CDR3 runs to 14 residues. CDR1 is SEHNR, CDR2 FQNEAQ, per germline (reference sequence). In DNA form, the CDR3 reads TGTGCCAGCAGCTTAATGGCAGGTTCCTACGAGCAGTACTTC. Protein sequence: CASSLMAGSYEQYF.

J is TRBJ1-1 and V is TRBV10-3; D uncertain. CDR1 and CDR2 (germline): ENHRY, SYGVKD. The V end was cut by 0 bases, the J end by 2 bases, with 7 bases between. This CDR3 comprises 14 residues. CDR3 nucleotide sequence: TGTGCCATCAGTGAGTCGGGCCCAAACACTGAAGCTTTCTTT. Protein: CAISESGPNTEAFF.

This clonotype appeared a few times. V gene TRBV29-1 combines with J gene TRBJ1-1; no clear D. Germline values: CDR1 SQVTM, CDR2 ANQGSEA. Trimming took 0 bases from V and 1 from J, leaving 12 bases between them. There are 15 residues in the CDR3. CDR3 in DNA: TGCAGCGTTGAAGATAGTGGCGGACGGAACACTGAAGCTTTCTTT. It is translated as CSVEDSGGRNTEAFF.

The rearrangement joins TRBV3-1 to TRBJ2-1, with TRBD2 matching over 7 bases. The ends lost 4 bases at V and 1 base at J; junction bases unmatched: 7. Germline V lookup: CDR1 LGHDT, CDR2 YNNKEL (reference sequence). The CDR3 sequence is 16 residues long. CDR3 amino acids: CASSLHGGGSYNEQFF. Written as DNA, the CDR3 is TGTGCCAGCAGCCTCCATGGGGGAGGGTCCTACAATGAGCAGTTCTTC.

This clonotype was counted between two and nine times. This chain joins TRBV5-1 and TRBJ1-1; D is ambiguous. Germline V gene data show CDR1 as SGHRS and CDR2 as YFSETQ. The length of the CDR3 is 14 residues. V dropped 5 bases and J dropped 0 bases, with 11 bases sitting between them. The CDR3 loop is CASRAEMLNTEAFF. In nucleotides, the CDR3 is TGCGCCAGCAGAGCGGAGATGTTGAACACTGAAGCTTTCTTT.

This clonotype was detected a few times. The CDR3 DNA is TGTGCCAGCCAGGTTTCCACAGGACGCTGGACTGAAGCTTTCTTT. Protein: CASQVSTGRWTEAFF. V is TRBV19 and J is TRBJ1-1, with a tentative D call TRBD1 (5 bases). CDR3 length equals 15 residues. V was clipped by 9 bases and J by 5 bases, with 22 bases between them. Germline CDR1 LNHDA, CDR2 SQIVND (reference sequence).

There are a few counts of this clonotype. This chain links TRBV19 with TRBJ2-7; D is ambiguous. This CDR3 has 14 amino acids. Trimming took 6 bases from V and 2 from J, leaving 14 bases between them. The germline V gene has CDR1 LNHDA and CDR2 SQIVND (reference sequence). The CDR3 DNA is TGTGCCAGTAGGGGGAAACCTGGGACCTACGAGCAGTACTTC. Its translation: CASRGKPGTYEQYF.

The sample holds a few counts of this clonotype. The rearrangement joins TRBV5-6 to TRBJ2-5, with D possibly matching TRBD2 (6 bases). The germline V gene has CDR1 SGHDT and CDR2 YYEEEE. There are 14 residues in the CDR3. The V gene lost 4 bases and the J gene lost 4 bases, with 14 bases spanning the gap. CDR3 DNA sequence: TGTGCCAGCAGCATGACTAGGAACGGAGAGACCCAGTACTTC. As protein: CASSMTRNGETQYF.

This clonotype has just a few counts. The V and J genes are TRBV9 and TRBJ2-5; D unresolved. The CDR3 loop spans 15 amino acids. Trimming removed 1 base from V and 5 bases from J, with 15 bases in between. In germline, CDR1 is SGDLS, CDR2 YYNGEE. The CDR3 loop is CASSVSPTHSETQYF. CDR3 coding DNA: TGTGCCAGCAGCGTATCCCCGACACACTCGGAGACCCAGTACTTC. The variable domain in full, with the rest retrieved from reference TRBV9 and TRBJ2-5, is DSGVTQTPKHLITATGQRVTLRCSPRSGDLSVYWYQQSLDQGLQFLIQYYNGEERAKGNILERFSAQQFPDLHSELNLSSLELGDSALYFCASSVSPTHSETQYFGPGTRLLVL.